This TCR beta chain was sequenced in a study of vaccination and CD4 T cells after COVID-19. Turning to the study itself: The cells were exposed to overlapping spike peptides originating from SARS-CoV-2, HCoV-NL63, HCoV-OC43 and HCoV-229E for stimulation.

For this clonotype: Its target is not known.

Germline values: CDR1 MNHEY, CDR2 SMNVEV (reference sequence). Trimming stripped 0 bases from V and 0 bases from J, with 13 bases between. The CDR3 has 17 amino acids. Scientists ran DNA taken from cultured CD4+ T cells through the Oncomine TCR Beta short-read assay for sequencing. TCRdb itself ran the PCR reads through MiXCR, one entry per CDR3 protein. This sample yields about 4,500 distinct CDR3 sequences, of which roughly 63% are seen a single time; approximately 31% belongs to the top ten. The treatment denotes: approximately nine-day PBMC culture with coronavirus spike peptide pools or control peptides (ViraFEST assay). Prior to the COVID-19 pandemic (2011-2018), the unexposed donor's CD4+ T cells were collected.

This chain uses TRBV27 with TRBJ2-3; the D gene is possibly TRBD2 (6 bases). The sequenced material came from CD4+ T cells from blood, cultured in vitro. The receptor's source is a human donor in good health. The CDR3 protein is CASSLSTSWSSTDTQYF. CDR3 nucleotide sequence: TGTGCCAGCAGTTTATCGACTAGTTGGTCGAGCACAGATACGCAGTATTTT.